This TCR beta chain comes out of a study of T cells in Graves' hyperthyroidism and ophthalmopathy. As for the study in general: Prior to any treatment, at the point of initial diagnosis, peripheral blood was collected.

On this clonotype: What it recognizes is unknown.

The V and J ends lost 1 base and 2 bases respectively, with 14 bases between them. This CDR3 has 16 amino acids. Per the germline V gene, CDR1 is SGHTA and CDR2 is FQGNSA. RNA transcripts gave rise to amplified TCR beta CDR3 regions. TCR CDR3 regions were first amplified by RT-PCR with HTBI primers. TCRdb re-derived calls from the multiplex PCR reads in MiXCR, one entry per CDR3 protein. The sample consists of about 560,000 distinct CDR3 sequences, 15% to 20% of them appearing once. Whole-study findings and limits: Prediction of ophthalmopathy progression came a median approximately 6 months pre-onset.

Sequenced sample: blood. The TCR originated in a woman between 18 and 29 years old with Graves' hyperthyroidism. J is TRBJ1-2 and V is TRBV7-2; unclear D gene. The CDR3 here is CASSLEVLRVNYGYTF. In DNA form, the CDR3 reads TGTGCCAGCAGCTTAGAGGTCCTTCGGGTGAACTATGGCTACACCTTC.